Listed here are 10 T cell receptor beta chains from one sample, sequenced in a study of blood T cell repertoires in COVID-19. The data were produced by immunoSEQ multiplex PCR, yet TCRdb's version contains in-frame clones alone and is incomplete. This table holds a few hundred thousand clones, 80% to 85% found once. Sequencing input: PBMCs or T cells enriched from blood (not recorded which). These receptors were taken from a woman in her 40s who had recovered from COVID-19.

V is TRBV2 and J is TRBJ2-1; TRBD2 agrees at 9 bases. Germline CDR1 is SNHLY and CDR2 is FYNNEI. The CDR3 has 15 residues. The V gene end was trimmed by 7 bases and the J gene end by 9 bases; junction bases not matched to a gene: 13. This chain's CDR3 is CASTVTRSGSGEQFF. In DNA, the CDR3 is TGTGCCAGCACCGTGACTCGTAGCGGGAGCGGTGAGCAGTTCTTC.

The chain carries TRBV5-1 and TRBJ1-2; 7 nucleotides align to TRBD1. This CDR3 comprises 17 residues. The germline CDR1 and CDR2 sequences are SGHRS and YFSETQ. The V gene end was trimmed by 4 bases and the J gene end by 4 bases; junction bases not matched to a gene: 16. The CDR3 spells CASSPGPNRGGSYGYTF. The CDR3 DNA reads TGCGCCAGCAGCCCCGGCCCCAACAGGGGAGGAAGCTATGGCTACACCTTC.

The rearrangement joins TRBV11-3 to TRBJ2-3, with TRBD2 matching over 7 bases. The CDR3 is 17 amino acids. V lost 3 bases to trimming and J lost 1 base; unmatched junction nucleotides: 10. Germline CDR1 SGHNT, CDR2 YENEEA. The chain's CDR3 is CASSFGRGTTRTDTQYF. CDR3 in DNA: TGTGCCAGCAGCTTTGGGCGGGGGACTACTCGCACAGATACGCAGTATTTT. Supplemented by reference TRBV11-3 and TRBJ2-3, the full variable domain reads EAGVVQSPRYKIIEKKQPVAFWCNPISGHNTLYWYLQNLGQGPELLIRYENEEAVDDSQLPKDRFSAERLKGVDSTLKIQPAELGDSAVYLCASSFGRGTTRTDTQYFGPGTRLTVL.

The V and J genes are TRBV7-2 and TRBJ2-5, with D possibly TRBD1 on 6 matching bases. The CDR3 loop spans 14 amino acids. V gave up 1 base and J gave up 4 bases, with 10 bases separating them. Germline CDR1 reads SGHTA; CDR2 reads FQGNSA. This CDR3 is CASSLVAGAETQYF. DNA for the CDR3: TGTGCCAGCAGCTTAGTTGCAGGGGCAGAGACCCAGTACTTC.

The V gene is TRBV5-1, the J gene TRBJ1-1; D not resolved. CDR1 is SGHRS and CDR2 is YFSETQ in the germline V gene. V dropped 0 bases and J dropped 3 bases, with 9 bases sitting between them. There are 14 residues in the CDR3. This CDR3 is CASSLANRDTEAFF. The DNA for the CDR3 is TGCGCCAGCAGCTTGGCCAACCGGGACACTGAAGCTTTCTTT.

The count of this clone is one. V is TRBV19 and J is TRBJ1-5, with D possibly being TRBD1 (5 bases). V dropped 6 bases and J dropped 2 bases, with 11 bases sitting between them. The CDR3 length is 14 residues. CDR1 and CDR2 (germline): LNHDA, SQIVND (reference sequence). In DNA form, the CDR3 reads TGTGCCAGTAGCATCTTCAGGGGCAATCAGCCCCAGCATTTT. It codes for CASSIFRGNQPQHF. Drawing the rest from reference TRBV19 and TRBJ1-5, the complete variable domain is DGGITQSPKYLFRKEGQNVTLSCEQNLNHDAMYWYRQDPGQGLRLIYYSQIVNDFQKGDIAEGYSVSREKKESFPLTVTSAQKNPTAFYLCASSIFRGNQPQHFGDGTRLSIL.

The V gene is TRBV28, the J gene TRBJ2-6; D is perhaps TRBD1 (6 bases). CDR1 MDHEN and CDR2 SYDVKM come from the germline V gene. Deletions cut 4 bases from V and 2 bases from J, with 9 bases between. This CDR3 is 15 amino acids long. The CDR3 loop is CASSSWGPGANVLTF. CDR3 in DNA: TGTGCCAGCAGTTCATGGGGGCCTGGGGCCAACGTCCTGACTTTC.

The gene calls are TRBV11-2 and TRBJ2-1; D may be TRBD2 (5 bases). This CDR3 has 15 amino acids. Germline lookup yields CDR1 SGHAT and CDR2 FQNNGV. V lost 3 bases and J lost 4, with 13 bases in between. The CDR3: CASSFLLRGYNEQFF. CDR3 DNA sequence: TGTGCCAGCAGCTTTCTCCTGAGAGGGTACAATGAGCAGTTCTTC.

V is TRBV5-8 and J is TRBJ1-1, with 12 bases fitting TRBD1. Germline CDR1 and CDR2: SGHTS and YDEGEE. V dropped 4 bases and J dropped 11; count of bases not matched to a gene: 9. The CDR3 contains 14 residues. The CDR3 loop is CASSRDRGLGDAFF. CDR3 sequence (DNA): TGTGCCAGCAGCAGGGACAGGGGGCTAGGTGACGCTTTCTTT.

This chain uses TRBV3-1 (or the pseudogene TRBV3-2) with TRBJ2-1; TRBD1 might be the D (6 bases). The CDR3 sequence is 13 residues long. Germline loops: CDR1 LGHDT, CDR2 YNNKEL (reference sequence). The germline V and J ends were trimmed by 2 bases and 7 bases, with 9 bases remaining between them. The chain's CDR3 is CASSQTDRNEQFF. The DNA for the CDR3 is TGTGCCAGCAGCCAAACCGACAGGAATGAGCAGTTCTTC.